These 24 T cell receptor beta chains were all obtained from the same sample, sequenced in a study of T cell repertoires in cytomegalovirus infection. No antigen has been assigned to these receptors. Each CDR3 protein is one row after TCRdb ran MiXCR on the reads. The sample includes 900,000 to 950,000 distinct CDR3 sequences, roughly a third of them seen just once. The sample in question was cultured CD8+ T cells from PBMCs, obtained from culture after CMV antigen stimulation. These receptors were collected from a human donor in good health (CMV status not recorded). Some clones in this sample may be carry-over from other donors' samples.

This clonotype was observed a handful of times. The V call is TRBV6-1, the J call TRBJ2-5, with TRBD1 as a possible D gene (6 bases). Germline CDR1 and CDR2: MNHNS and SASEGT. The CDR3 has 15 amino acids. V was clipped by 3 bases and J by 5 bases, with 16 bases between them. The CDR3 DNA reads TGTGCCAGCAGTGATGCACAGGGAACTGGGGAGACCCAGTACTTC. It is translated as CASSDAQGTGETQYF.

This clonotype was picked up many times. The chain has TRBV7-2 and TRBJ2-7; TRBD2 might be the D (6 bases). The CDR3 consists of 15 residues. Trimming pared 1 base from V and 3 bases from J, leaving 13 bases between. CDR1 is SGHTA and CDR2 is FQGNSA in the germline V gene. The CDR3 DNA is TGTGCCAGCAGCTTAGGGTTTCGGGGGAACTACGAGCAGTACTTC. It specifies CASSLGFRGNYEQYF.

The chain is built from TRBV6-2 or TRBV6-3 and TRBJ2-7; 9 nucleotides line up with TRBD1. Looked up from germline, CDR1 is MNHEY and CDR2 is SVGEGT. This CDR3 contains 18 residues. Losses at the gene ends were 2 bases for V and 1 base for J; bases not matched to a gene: 12. CDR3 sequence: CASSYEMGGQGPSYEQYV. CDR3 DNA: TGTGCCAGCAGTTACGAGATGGGGGGACAGGGACCATCCTACGAGCAGTACGTC.

This clonotype was seen more than once but under ten times. The chain recombines TRBV9 with TRBJ1-2; perhaps TRBD1 as D (6 bases). V was pared by 6 bases and J by 5 bases, with 26 bases between. The V gene's germline CDR1 is SGDLS and CDR2 YYNGEE. This CDR3 contains 17 residues. In DNA form, the CDR3 reads TGTGCCAGCACCACGTCGAAGGCAGAAGGAGGGGGATATGGCTACACCTTC. This translates into CASTTSKAEGGGYGYTF.

The sample holds many counts of this clonotype. The V and J genes are TRBV4-1 and TRBJ1-6; possible D gene TRBD1, 5 bases. The germline V gene encodes CDR1 MGHRA and CDR2 YSYEKL. This CDR3 has 12 amino acids. The V and J ends lost 1 base and 13 bases respectively, with 8 bases between them. In DNA form, the CDR3 reads TGCGCCAGCAGCCAAGTGGGACCCCCCCTCCACTTT. Amino acids: CASSQVGPPLHF.

This clonotype was observed a handful of times. The chain uses TRBV6-2 or TRBV6-3 and TRBJ2-5; TRBD1 matches 7 bases. V lost 4 bases and J lost 3; bases outside the gene matches: 5. This CDR3 contains 14 residues. The germline gives CDR1 MNHEY, CDR2 SVGEGT. CDR3 sequence: CASSFRDRKETQYF. The CDR3 DNA reads as TGTGCCAGCAGTTTCCGGGACAGAAAAGAGACCCAGTACTTC.

V and J are TRBV6-5 and TRBJ1-2; D gene ambiguous. The ends were cut back, 2 bases at V and 2 bases at J, with 9 bases in the middle. The CDR3 totals 14 residues. The V gene's germline CDR1 is MNHEY and CDR2 SVGAGI. The CDR3 reads CASSYQGNNYGYTF. In DNA, the CDR3 is TGTGCCAGCAGTTACCAAGGGAACAACTATGGCTACACCTTC.

The V call is TRBV13, the J call TRBJ2-1, with 8 bases that match TRBD1. The CDR3 sequence is 14 residues long. After removal of 5 bases from V and 6 bases from J, the junction contained 6 bases not matched to a gene. CDR1 and CDR2 from the germline V gene are PRHDT and FYEKMQ (reference sequence). For the CDR3, the DNA is TGTGCCAGCAGCACTGGACAGGGTAGCAATGAGCAGTTCTTC. It yields the protein CASSTGQGSNEQFF.

The chain joins TRBV25-1 to TRBJ1-2; D ambiguous. The CDR3 contains 16 residues. Per germline, CDR1 MGHDK and CDR2 SYGVNS. The V gene lost 0 bases and the J gene lost 2 bases, with 13 bases spanning the gap. The DNA of the CDR3 is TGTGCCAGCAGTGAATATTTTTTGGGCGGAAACTATGGCTACACCTTC. This sequence encodes CASSEYFLGGNYGYTF.

The chain recombines TRBV7-6 with TRBJ2-7; tentatively, D is TRBD2 (5 bases). The germline V gene has CDR1 SGHVS and CDR2 FNYEAQ. V dropped 5 bases and J dropped 0 bases, with 17 bases sitting between them. The CDR3 loop spans 16 amino acids. CDR3 amino acids: CASSDEVDYSSYEQYF. The CDR3 DNA reads TGTGCCAGCAGCGACGAAGTAGACTATAGCTCCTACGAGCAGTACTTC.

This clonotype has a handful of counts. The rearrangement joins TRBV19 to TRBJ2-1, with D hard to call. Germline V gene data show CDR1 as LNHDA and CDR2 as SQIVND (reference sequence). The CDR3 covers 14 residues. V lost 1 base, J lost 5 bases, and 9 bases lay in between. CDR3 loop: CASSIVSLNNEQFF. The CDR3 bases are TGTGCCAGTAGTATAGTCTCACTGAACAATGAGCAGTTCTTC.

This chain connects TRBV20-1 to TRBJ2-6; possibly TRBD1 for D (5 bases). The ends were cut back, 4 bases at V and 11 bases at J, with 12 bases in the middle. The germline gives CDR1 DFQATT, CDR2 SNEGSKA (reference sequence). This CDR3 spans 12 amino acids. CDR3 sequence: CSATGRSHVLTF. CDR3 nucleotides: TGCAGTGCTACAGGGCGCTCCCACGTCCTGACTTTC.

The sample holds many counts of this clonotype. The V gene is TRBV7-8, the J gene TRBJ1-1; D gene unclear. Germline lookup yields CDR1 SGHVS and CDR2 FQNEAQ. This CDR3 is 11 amino acids long. With 4 bases removed from V and 11 bases from J, the gap between germline ends came to 11 bases. The CDR3 here is CASSSFPEAFF. The DNA for the CDR3 is TGTGCCAGCAGCTCCTTCCCGGAGGCTTTCTTT.

The CDR3 here is CASSPFLRNTEAFF. The CDR3 DNA follows: TGTGCCAGCAGTCCCTTCCTCAGGAACACTGAAGCTTTCTTT. The V gene is TRBV27, the J gene TRBJ1-1; D unresolved. The germline V and J ends were trimmed by 5 bases and 1 base, with 11 bases remaining between them. This CDR3 spans 14 amino acids. Germline CDR1 and CDR2: MNHEY and SMNVEV (reference sequence).

The chain employs TRBV12-3 or TRBV12-4 and TRBJ1-5; the match to TRBD1 covers 8 bases. J gave up 4 bases and V 8 bases, and 4 bases lay outside the gene matches. CDR3 length equals 13 residues. CDR3 sequence reads: CASGQGLNQPQHF. Written as DNA, the CDR3 is TGTGCCAGCGGACAGGGTTTGAATCAGCCCCAGCATTTT.

This clonotype was observed a handful of times. This sequence joins TRBV2 and TRBJ2-3, with 10 bases lining up with TRBD2. Trimming cost V 4 bases and J 6 bases; bases outside gene matches: 7. This CDR3 contains 15 residues. Germline V CDR1 and CDR2: SNHLY, FYNNEI. CDR3 sequence reads: CASSGGTSVGDTQYF. CDR3 sequence (DNA): TGTGCCAGCAGTGGGGGGACTAGCGTGGGGGATACGCAGTATTTT.

This clonotype was detected ten times or more. The gene calls are TRBV7-6 and TRBJ2-3, with a weak D call TRBD2 (6 bases). The CDR3 spans 15 residues. Germline CDR1 and CDR2: SGHVS and FNYEAQ. The V end lost 5 bases, the J end lost 4 bases, and 16 bases lay between the germline ends. This chain's CDR3 is CASSPGTFVADTQYF. Here the CDR3 DNA reads TGTGCCAGCAGCCCAGGGACTTTTGTGGCAGATACGCAGTATTTT.

This clonotype has only a few counts. The V and J genes are TRBV7-8 and TRBJ2-7; no reliable D call. Per germline, CDR1 SGHVS and CDR2 FQNEAQ. This CDR3 is built from 14 residues. Trimming removed 5 bases from V and 4 bases from J, with 15 bases in between. CDR3 sequence (DNA): TGTGCCAGCAGCCCCTCACCCCTATTATACGAGCAGTACGTC. As protein: CASSPSPLLYEQYV.

In its sample, this clonotype was seen a few times. This chain joins TRBV7-9 and TRBJ2-7; TRBD2 matches at 15 bases. V trimming: 3 bases; J trimming: 0 bases; junction bases outside the gene matches: 3. CDR1 SEHNR and CDR2 FQNEAQ come from the germline V gene (reference sequence). The CDR3 consists of 17 residues. CDR3: CASSLRTSGGASYEQYF. The CDR3 DNA reads TGTGCCAGCAGCTTGCGGACTAGCGGGGGGGCCTCCTACGAGCAGTACTTC.

This clonotype turned up a few times. V usage is TRBV20-1 and J usage is TRBJ1-1; 12 bases align to TRBD1. V trimming: 3 bases; J trimming: 5 bases; junction bases outside the gene matches: 10. Germline assignment: CDR1 DFQATT and CDR2 SNEGSKA (reference sequence). The CDR3 runs to 16 residues. CDR3 in DNA: TGCAGTGCTAGTTCCCGGGACAGGGGGCTGGGGACTGAAGCTTTCTTT. Translated, it gives CSASSRDRGLGTEAFF.

The chain joins TRBV7-2 to TRBJ2-7; 7 bases line up with TRBD1. Germline trimming cut 7 bases from V and 5 bases from J; bases unmatched to any gene: 11. This CDR3 comprises 14 residues. Germline V CDR1 and CDR2: SGHTA, FQGNSA. CDR3 region: CASTWGRQGHEQYF. As DNA, the CDR3 is TGTGCCAGCACCTGGGGTCGACAGGGCCACGAGCAGTACTTC.

The sample holds a few counts of this clonotype. The gene calls are TRBV11-2 and TRBJ2-5; 8 bases are a match to TRBD2. The CDR3 contains 16 residues. Per germline, CDR1 SGHAT and CDR2 FQNNGV. With V trimmed by 0 bases and J by 9 bases, 12 bases remained unmatched. The CDR3 DNA follows: TGTGCCAGCAGCTTAGATGGGTTAGCGGGGCTCCCGGCCCAGTACTTC. Protein: CASSLDGLAGLPAQYF.

This clonotype has a count of ten or more. V is TRBV12-3 or TRBV12-4 and J is TRBJ2-3, with 7 positions matching TRBD2. The J call is doubtful: the DNA matches TRBJ2-5 better. This CDR3 has 11 residues. The CDR3 DNA is TGTGCCAGCAGTTTGGGAGGGGCCCAGTACTTC. Its protein is CASSLGGAQYF.

This clonotype was detected only a few times. The chain employs TRBV15 and TRBJ2-7; no firm D call. V lost 0 bases and J lost 3, with 6 bases in between. The V gene's germline CDR1 is LNHNV and CDR2 YYDKDF (reference sequence). This CDR3 is 13 amino acids long. In DNA, the CDR3 is TGTGCCACCAGCAGAGATCCCAGCTACGAGCAGTACTTC. The encoded protein is CATSRDPSYEQYF.